This T cell receptor beta chain emerged from a study of regulatory T cells in long-lasting Graves disease. Study observations and caveats: Persistent-disease Graves' patients showed less TCR diversity than new cases. Peripheral blood alone, not thyroid tissue, underwent study.

Time point defined: persistent/refractory GD, antithyroid drugs over 5 years with positive TRAb. The TCR library was prepared using RNA isolated from PBMCs. Arm-PCR of CDR3 regions and iRepertoire HTBI primers were used to build TCR beta libraries. TCRdb re-analysed the multiplex PCR reads in MiXCR, keeping a single row per CDR3 protein. The sample contains some 450,000 distinct CDR3 sequences, around 20% of which appear only once. This clonotype has more than one count but fewer than ten. The antigen is unknown. Sequenced material: peripheral blood mononuclear cells (PBMCs), taken when the disease was refractory, from a patient treated with antithyroid drugs. The origin of this receptor is a female donor with Graves disease.

The CDR3 nucleotides are TGCAGTGCTAGCTTAGGGGGCGGCTACGAGCAGTACTTC. This codes for CSASLGGGYEQYF. The chain employs TRBV20-1 and TRBJ2-7, with 7 bases lining up with TRBD1. Germline V gives CDR1 DFQATT, CDR2 SNEGSKA (reference sequence). J gave up 3 bases and V 3 bases, and 5 bases lay outside the gene matches. The CDR3 contains 13 residues.